This TCR beta chain was captured by sequencing in a study of identifying expanded T cells in peripheral blood. Measured with immunoSEQ multiplex PCR; TCRdb has only the in-frame clones, and not every one. The repertoire holds approximately 85,000 clones, about 83% seen once, with about 20% in the top ten. For this clone: The target antigen is unknown.

General study findings and limits: Technical replicates showed roughly 1.2 changed clones; about two weeks 15 to 20; four weeks 19. Across healthy donors, higher total template counts meant significantly greater roughly 2-week count variance.

CDR1 is SGDLS, CDR2 YYNGEE, per germline. V was trimmed by 0 bases and J by 4 bases, leaving 8 bases between them. The CDR3 has 14 residues. Healthy donors had no documented immune events, such as infections, while sampled. V usage is TRBV9 and J usage is TRBJ1-3; TRBD1 is a possible D gene (6 bases). The specimen was blood. The sequence was obtained from a person aged 18 to 75 in good health. CDR3: CASSVAGVGNTIYF. In nucleotides, the CDR3 is TGTGCCAGCAGCGTAGCAGGGGTCGGAAACACCATATATTTT.